Listed below are T cell receptor beta chains from one sample, sequenced in a study of human T cells and chemical hapten exposure. TCRdb called the RACE reads again in MiXCR, with one record for every CDR3 protein. This table has 35,000 to 45,000 distinct CDR3 sequences, roughly 12% appearing once. This sample comprised whole blood, obtained in connection with sensitization to the hapten diphenylcyclopropenone (DPC). These receptor sequences come from a woman aged 30 to 39 with alopecia areata. Some clones in this sample may be carry-over from other donors' samples. Both conserved end residues are part of each CDR3. D genes are given only for firm matches. Clone sizes are given selectively: once, few, many, or a class where the clone is expanded.

.	TRBV7-9	TRBD2	TRBJ2-7	TGTGCCAGCAGCTCCCCCCTGGTCGGCGGGAGGGCCGGTGACGAGCAGTACTTC	CASSSPLVGGRAGDEQYF
many	TRBV29-1	.	TRBJ1-5	TGCAGCGTTGTTGTCGGAGACTTTAATCAGCCCCAGCATTTT	CSVVVGDFNQPQHF
once	TRBV20-1	TRBD2	TRBJ2-1	TGCAGTGTCCCTAGCGGCTCCTACAATGAGCAGTTCTTC	CSVPSGSYNEQFF
many	TRBV7-9	TRBD1	TRBJ1-2	TGTGCCAGCAGCCCCAGGGACAGTAAAGCTAACTATGGCTACACCTTC	CASSPRDSKANYGYTF
.	TRBV6-2/TRBV6-3	.	TRBJ1-2	TGTGCCAGCAGTTACAGGGCTGCGGGGCGTCACTATGGCTACACCTTC	CASSYRAAGRHYGYTF
many	TRBV3-1	.	TRBJ2-5	TGTGCCAGCAGCCAAGTAGGAAATGTGATACAAGAGACCCAGTACTTC	CASSQVGNVIQETQYF
many	TRBV21-1	.	TRBJ1-5	TGTGCCAGCAGCAAAGAGGGGCGTCGGGGTCAGCCCCAGCATTTT	CASSKEGRRGQPQHF
many	TRBV6-6	.	TRBJ2-5	TGTGCCAGCAGTCTGGGCCAGGACCAAGAGACCCAGTACTTC	CASSLGQDQETQYF
few	TRBV5-1	.	TRBJ2-1	TGCGCCAGCAGCTTGGAGGGCGCGGGGTACAATGAGCAGTTCTTC	CASSLEGAGYNEQFF
many	TRBV11-2	.	TRBJ2-7	TGTGCCAGCAGCTTATTTTCCATGACCCCGGCGGAGCAGTACTTC	CASSLFSMTPAEQYF
few	TRBV28	.	TRBJ2-3	TGTGCCAGCAGTTTCGATTTCACAGATACGCAGTATTTT	CASSFDFTDTQYF
.	TRBV29-1	.	TRBJ2-7	TGCAGCCATGCGGAGCAGTACTTC	CSHAEQYF
few	TRBV28	TRBD2	TRBJ2-1	TGTGCCAGTTCTGGGGCGGGAGGGCCTGATGAGCAGTTCTTC	CASSGAGGPDEQFF
many	TRBV2	.	TRBJ1-4	TGTGCCAGCAGCCCTGGATGGACAAATGAAAAACTGTTTTTT	CASSPGWTNEKLFF
.	TRBV29-1	.	TRBJ2-1	TGCAGCGTTGTGGGTGACAATGAGCAGTTCTTC	CSVVGDNEQFF
.	TRBV28	.	TRBJ2-7	TGTGCCAGCAGTTCAAGGGACGGGGGGCTCTACGAGCAGTACTTC	CASSSRDGGLYEQYF
.	TRBV20-1	TRBD2	TRBJ2-3	TGCAGTGCTAACCTCCTCTGGACTAGCGGGCAAGATACGCAGTATTTT	CSANLLWTSGQDTQYF
many	TRBV18	TRBD1	TRBJ1-4	TGTGCCAGCTCACCATTTCGGGACAGGCAAGGGAAACTGTTTTTT	CASSPFRDRQGKLFF
few	TRBV20-1	.	TRBJ1-1	TGCAGTCCCTTGAGAGGACACTACACTGAAGCTTTCTTT	CSPLRGHYTEAFF
many	TRBV4-1	TRBD1	TRBJ2-3	TGCGCCAGCAGTCTCCCCGGGACAGGGGTGAGAGATACGCAGTATTTT	CASSLPGTGVRDTQYF
many	TRBV7-8	TRBD2	TRBJ2-2	TGTGCCAGCAGCTTTCGACTAGCGAGTAACACCGGGGAGCTGTTTTTT	CASSFRLASNTGELFF
many	TRBV4-1	.	TRBJ1-3	TGCGCCAGCAGCCAAGATCCCTCCAGGGGCGCTGGAAACACCATATATTTT	CASSQDPSRGAGNTIYF
few	TRBV27	TRBD1	TRBJ1-2	TGTGCCAGCAGTGACAGGGGAGGTCGGTCCCTCACCTTC	CASSDRGGRSLTF
.	TRBV7-8	TRBD2	TRBJ2-7	TGTGCCAGCAGCGCACTAGCGGGAGGCGGGGGCTACGAGCAGTACTTC	CASSALAGGGGYEQYF
many	TRBV6-6	.	TRBJ1-2	TGTGCCAGCGGCCAAGGCAACGCGGGATATGGCTACACCTTC	CASGQGNAGYGYTF
.	TRBV28	.	TRBJ2-7	TGTGCCAGCGAGGCCGGGCAAGGGGAGCAGTACTTC	CASEAGQGEQYF
.	TRBV18	.	TRBJ1-5	TGTGCCAGCTCACCAGAGGGAAATCAGCCCCAGCATTTT	CASSPEGNQPQHF
many	TRBV7-2	.	TRBJ2-4	TGTGCCAGCAGCCAACCCGGGAAGCCGACGCGGGTCAAAAACATTCAGTACTTC	CASSQPGKPTRVKNIQYF
few	TRBV11-2	TRBD2	TRBJ2-1	TGTGCCAGCAGCTTAATCTCCGGGACTAGCGGGAGAAATGAGCAGTTCTTC	CASSLISGTSGRNEQFF
.	TRBV12-3/TRBV12-4	.	TRBJ2-7	TGTGCCAGCAGTTTTCAGGGGCCCAACGAGCAGTACTTC	CASSFQGPNEQYF
many	TRBV18	TRBD1	TRBJ1-1	TGTGCCAGCTCCGTACAGGGGAAGGTAGACACTGAAGCTTTCTTT	CASSVQGKVDTEAFF
.	TRBV29-1	.	TRBJ2-3	TGCAGCGTTGGAGCAGATACGCAGTATTTT	CSVGADTQYF
many	TRBV27	TRBD1	TRBJ2-1	TGTGCCAGCAGTTCTTCCGGGACAGGGAGCAATGAGCAGTTCTTC	CASSSSGTGSNEQFF
.	TRBV6-5	TRBD2	TRBJ2-7	TGTGCCAGCATTCCCACGGGGGGATCCTACGAGCAGTACTTC	CASIPTGGSYEQYF
.	TRBV7-3	.	TRBJ2-3	TGTGCCAGCAGCTTAGGTATCCCCCCTAGCACAGATACGCAGTATTTT	CASSLGIPPSTDTQYF
medium-sized	TRBV7-9	.	TRBJ2-4	TGTGCCAGCAGCTCCTATCAAACCAAAAACATTCAGTACTTC	CASSSYQTKNIQYF
.	TRBV12-3/TRBV12-4	.	TRBJ1-1	TGTGCCAGCAGACGAGGGACGGCGACTTTCTTT	CASRRGTATFF
.	TRBV20-1	.	TRBJ1-2	TGCAGTGCTAGGCCCGGGTTAGTCTACACCTTC	CSARPGLVYTF
.	TRBV7-6	TRBD2	TRBJ2-1	TGTGCCAGCAGCTTATCTAGCGGGAGAAGGAATGAGCAGTTCTTC	CASSLSSGRRNEQFF
.	TRBV24-1	TRBD2	TRBJ2-1	TGTGCCACCCAGACTAGCGGTTACAATGAGCAGTTCTTC	CATQTSGYNEQFF
.	TRBV6-6	.	TRBJ2-3	TGTGCCAGCAGATCCGCGTCCACAGGGCTCCACCAGAACACAGATACGCAGTATTTT	CASRSASTGLHQNTDTQYF
few	TRBV12-3/TRBV12-4	.	TRBJ2-2	TGTGCCAGCAGTTTAGCGGTAGGGGCGAACACCGGGGAGCTGTTTTTT	CASSLAVGANTGELFF
few	TRBV5-4	TRBD1	TRBJ1-2	TGTGCCAGCAGCTTTCGGGGGACAGGGGAAAAGTATAAGGGCTACACCTTC	CASSFRGTGEKYKGYTF
many	TRBV7-2	.	TRBJ2-7	TGTGCCAGCAGCTTCGACCCCGGAATGAGCGAGCAGTACTTC	CASSFDPGMSEQYF
few	TRBV7-6	.	TRBJ2-6	TGTGCCCTTCGAGACTCTGGGGCCAACGTCCTGACTTTC	CALRDSGANVLTF
.	TRBV28	.	TRBJ2-1	TGTGCCAGCAGTGTAGGCGGTACTATCAATGAGCAGTTCTTC	CASSVGGTINEQFF
.	TRBV6-2/TRBV6-3	.	TRBJ1-5	TGTGCCAGCAGTGCAACAGGGAATCAGCCCCAGCATTTT	CASSATGNQPQHF
many	TRBV6-1	.	TRBJ2-7	TGTGCGGTTCTAAGAGGCGGATACTACGAGCAGTACTTC	CAVLRGGYYEQYF
few	TRBV7-2	.	TRBJ2-3	TGTGCCAGCAATCGATTTTACACAGATACGCAGTATTTT	CASNRFYTDTQYF
few	TRBV5-4	.	TRBJ2-2	TGTGCCAGCAGCTTGGGCAGGGGTTCGACCGGGGAGCTGTTTTTT	CASSLGRGSTGELFF
many	TRBV28	TRBD1	TRBJ2-7	TGTGCCAGTACGTTTGCCGGGACAGGGCCCTACGAGCAGTACTTC	CASTFAGTGPYEQYF
.	TRBV5-6	TRBD2	TRBJ2-1	TGTGCCAGCAGCCGACGCACTAGCGGGGGTTACAATGAGCAGTTCTTC	CASSRRTSGGYNEQFF
.	TRBV29-1	.	TRBJ2-1	TGCAGCGTTAAAGCCGTATGGGGCAATGAGCAGTTCTTC	CSVKAVWGNEQFF
few	TRBV15	.	TRBJ2-3	TGTGCCACCAGCAGTGACAGAGATACGCAGTATTTT	CATSSDRDTQYF